These 29 T cell receptor beta chains were sequenced from one sample in a study of T-cell reconstitution after alpha-beta-depleted transplantation in children. General observations from the study: T-cell counts and diversity at one year following transplant were attributed mainly to newly produced T cells.

No antigen has been assigned to these receptors. The authors prepared the TCRbeta library with unique molecular identifiers. A single record per CDR3 protein comes from TCRdb applying MiXCR to the PCR reads. The sample yields some 300,000 distinct CDR3 sequences, roughly 7.8% seen once. The sequenced sample was peripheral blood, obtained 360 days after TCRalphabeta/CD19-depleted stem cell transplant. All receptors derive from a female patient aged 2-15 years who had a stem cell transplant for Fanconi anemia, so the T cells may come from the graft donor.

This clonotype was detected many times. The rearrangement uses TRBV5-6 and TRBJ1-2; 8 bases are a match to TRBD1. The CDR3 spans 15 residues. With V trimmed by 0 bases and J by 5 bases, 6 bases remained unmatched. Germline-derived CDR1 and CDR2 are SGHDT and YYEEEE. The CDR3 sequence: CASSLDGTGPYGYTF. The CDR3 nucleotides read TGTGCCAGCAGCTTGGACGGGACAGGCCCGTATGGCTACACCTTC. Full variable domain (missing parts from reference TRBV5-6 and TRBJ1-2): DAGVTQSPTHLIKTRGQQVTLRCSPKSGHDTVSWYQQALGQGPQFIFQYYEEEERQRGNFPDRFSGHQFPNYSSELNVNALLLGDSALYLCASSLDGTGPYGYTFGSGTRLTVV.

This clonotype was seen a few times. The genes are TRBV15 and TRBJ2-7; D is perhaps TRBD2 (5 bases). This CDR3 region has 15 residues. Germline loops: CDR1 LNHNV, CDR2 YYDKDF (reference sequence). Deletions cut 0 bases from V and 3 bases from J, with 12 bases between. The CDR3 spells CATSRDEGWGYEQYF. The CDR3 DNA sequence: TGTGCCACCAGCAGAGATGAGGGATGGGGCTACGAGCAGTACTTC.

As regards this clonotype: At one of its ends the junction is not consistent with the germline gene, which may arise from a read error. This chain uses TRBV20-1 with TRBJ1-2, with a tentative D call TRBD1 (6 bases). This CDR3 spans 15 amino acids. Looked up from germline, CDR1 is DFQATT and CDR2 is SNEGSKA (reference sequence). This chain's CDR3 is CSAVDRTIANYGYPF. DNA of the CDR3: TGCAGTGCTGTGGACAGAACCATAGCTAACTATGGCTACCCCTTC.

The table lists this clonotype with a few counts. The gene calls are TRBV7-2 and TRBJ2-1, with a possible D match to TRBD2 (7 bases). The CDR3 totals 16 residues. CDR1 is SGHTA, CDR2 FQGNSA, per germline. V was trimmed by 1 base and J by 8 bases, leaving 18 bases between them. CDR3 protein: CASSLVFWGGRDEQFF. The CDR3 coding sequence is TGTGCCAGCAGCTTAGTGTTTTGGGGGGGGCGCGATGAGCAGTTCTTC.

This clonotype was recorded many times. This rearrangement joins TRBV5-1 to TRBJ2-3, with 13 positions matching TRBD2. Germline values: CDR1 SGHRS, CDR2 YFSETQ. V shed 3 bases, J shed 13 bases, and the junction held 17 bases outside the gene matches. CDR3 length: 17 amino acids. In DNA, the CDR3 is TGCGCCAGCAGCTCCGAACTAGCGGGGGGGCTGTATACTTTGGAGTATTTT. Translated: CASSSELAGGLYTLEYF.

V and J are TRBV3-1 and TRBJ2-1, with 10 bases that match TRBD1. V lost 4 bases to trimming and J lost 8 bases; unmatched junction nucleotides: 14. There are 17 residues in the CDR3. CDR1 LGHDT and CDR2 YNNKEL come from the germline V gene (reference sequence). CDR3 sequence: CASSPVWDRGNFDEQFF. The CDR3 DNA reads TGTGCCAGCAGCCCGGTCTGGGACAGGGGAAATTTTGATGAGCAGTTCTTC.

This clonotype was seen many times. A much larger clone differs by one base, so this may be a read error. The gene calls are TRBV7-9 and TRBJ2-3; unclear D gene. The ends were cut back, 5 bases at V and 2 bases at J, with 2 bases in the middle. In germline, CDR1 is SEHNR, CDR2 FQNEAQ (reference sequence). This CDR3 is built from 11 residues. CDR3 region: CASSITDTQYF. CDR3 coding DNA: TGTGCCAGCAGCATCACAGATACGCAGTATTTT. Drawing the rest from reference TRBV7-9 and TRBJ2-3, the complete variable domain is DTGVSQNPRHKITKRGQNVTFRCDPISEHNRLYWYRQTLGQGPEFLTYFQNEAQLEKSRLLSDRFSAERPKGSFSTLEIQRTEQGDSAMYLCASSITDTQYFGPGTRLTVL.

This clonotype was found many times. J is TRBJ2-7 and V is TRBV5-1; TRBD1 agrees at 11 bases. This CDR3 contains 12 residues. Trimming cost V 7 bases and J 7 bases; bases outside gene matches: 4. From germline, CDR1 is SGHRS and CDR2 YFSETQ. CDR3 protein: CASGTGGREQYF. DNA of the CDR3: TGCGCCAGCGGGACAGGGGGAAGGGAGCAGTACTTC.

This clonotype was seen many times. The chain couples TRBV25-1 to TRBJ2-7; 9 bases map to TRBD2. The V gene end was trimmed by 2 bases and the J gene end by 6 bases; junction bases not matched to a gene: 8. CDR1 is MGHDK, CDR2 SYGVNS, per germline. The CDR3 is made up of 15 amino acids. As DNA, the CDR3 is TGTGCCAGCAGTGAACTAGCGGGGCCCTTTGGCGAGCAGTACTTC. It encodes CASSELAGPFGEQYF.

There are many counts of this clonotype. The chain has TRBV5-1 and TRBJ1-1; D possibly corresponds to TRBD1 (6 bases). The CDR3 is made up of 14 amino acids. V was shortened by 4 bases and J by 3 bases, with 13 bases between the two germline ends. Per the germline V gene, CDR1 is SGHRS and CDR2 is YFSETQ. CDR3 nucleotides: TGCGCCAGCAGCGTAGGGGGGGTTTACACTGAAGCTTTCTTT. Its translation is CASSVGGVYTEAFF.

This clonotype was detected ten times or more. The chain has TRBV4-2 and TRBJ2-1; D is unclear. This CDR3 comprises 16 residues. Germline loops: CDR1 LGHNA, CDR2 YNFKEQ. Trimming stripped 1 base from V and 6 bases from J, with 16 bases between. CDR3 nucleotides: TGTGCCAGCAGCCAAGGATCCGCCAGCAACTTCAATGAGCAGTTCTTC. Translating it yields CASSQGSASNFNEQFF.

In its sample, this clonotype was seen a few times. The chain's CDR3 is CASSYSSNTEAFF. CDR3 nucleotides: TGTGCCAGCAGTTATTCCTCCAACACTGAAGCTTTCTTT. The chain joins TRBV6-2 or TRBV6-3 to TRBJ1-1; D is ambiguous. V lost 3 bases, J lost 2 bases, and 7 bases lay in between. This CDR3 is 13 amino acids long. Germline V gene sequence: CDR1 MNHEY, CDR2 SVGEGT.

The chain joins TRBV5-6 to TRBJ1-2; the D gene is possibly TRBD1 (6 bases). Germline-derived CDR1 and CDR2 are SGHDT and YYEEEE. V dropped 1 base and J dropped 1 base, with 11 bases sitting between them. The CDR3 loop spans 15 amino acids. The CDR3 loop is CASSLRGAHNYGYTF. The CDR3 nucleotides read TGTGCCAGCAGCTTGAGGGGGGCCCATAACTATGGCTACACCTTC.

This clonotype came up a few times. This sequence joins TRBV7-9 and TRBJ2-3, with D tentatively TRBD2 (5 bases). Trimming took off 7 bases at V and 1 base at J, with 9 bases between the two ends. CDR1 and CDR2 (germline): SEHNR, FQNEAQ (reference sequence). The CDR3 has 13 amino acids. This CDR3 is CASTLGGTDTQYF. The CDR3 DNA sequence: TGTGCCAGCACCCTCGGGGGCACAGATACGCAGTATTTT.

This clonotype was observed many times. CDR3 DNA: TGTGCCAGCAGCCAATTCGGCGAAGTCAAAAACATTCAGTACTTC. Its protein is CASSQFGEVKNIQYF. The V and J genes are TRBV3-1 and TRBJ2-4; D unresolved. V was pared by 2 bases and J by 3 bases, with 11 bases between. The CDR3 has 15 amino acids. Germline loops: CDR1 LGHDT, CDR2 YNNKEL (reference sequence). Supplemented by reference TRBV3-1 and TRBJ2-4, the full variable domain reads DTAVSQTPKYLVTQMGNDKSIKCEQNLGHDTMYWYKQDSKKFLKIMFSYNNKELIINETVPNRFSPKSPDKAHLNLHINSLELGDSAVYFCASSQFGEVKNIQYFGAGTRLSVL.

The rearrangement links TRBV6-5 to TRBJ2-2; 9 nucleotides agree with TRBD1. Trimming removed 3 bases from V and 3 bases from J; junction bases left unmatched: 5. Per the germline V gene, CDR1 is MNHEY and CDR2 is SVGAGI. The CDR3 consists of 16 residues. CDR3 coding DNA: TGTGCCAGCAGTTATCGACAGGGGGTGGACACCGGGGAGCTGTTTTTT. Its translation is CASSYRQGVDTGELFF.

This clonotype appeared many times. The chain couples TRBV15 to TRBJ2-2; weak D call: TRBD2 (5 bases). CDR3 length equals 14 residues. Trimming shortened V by 5 bases and J by 0 bases, and 7 bases separated the two germline ends. The germline gives CDR1 LNHNV, CDR2 YYDKDF (reference sequence). The CDR3 loop reads CATSEGSNTGELFF. In DNA form, the CDR3 reads TGTGCCACCAGCGAGGGATCGAACACCGGGGAGCTGTTTTTT.

V gene TRBV7-2 combines with J gene TRBJ2-2, with 8 bases identical to TRBD2. CDR1 is SGHTA and CDR2 is FQGNSA in the germline V gene. CDR3 length: 17 amino acids. Trimming cost V 1 base and J 8 bases; bases outside gene matches: 12. CDR3 sequence: CASSLVVLAGGSGELFF. The CDR3 DNA reads TGTGCCAGCAGCTTAGTGGTACTCGCGGGGGGCTCTGGGGAGCTGTTTTTT.

The sample holds a few counts of this clonotype. The chain combines TRBV6-4 with TRBJ1-1; weak D call: TRBD1 (6 bases). V lost 6 bases and J 9 bases, leaving 20 bases between the germline ends. CDR3 size: 14 residues. From germline, CDR1 is MRHNA and CDR2 SNTAGT. CDR3 sequence reads: CASRTAAGGGKAFF. CDR3 nucleotide sequence: TGTGCCAGCAGAACCGCCGCGGGGGGCGGGAAAGCTTTCTTT.

The rearrangement joins TRBV6-4 to TRBJ1-1; D unclear. The germline V gene has CDR1 MRHNA and CDR2 SNTAGT. This CDR3 is built from 13 residues. The V end lost 0 bases, the J end lost 4 bases, and 6 bases lay between the germline ends. CDR3 sequence: CASSDSWGTEAFF. For the CDR3, the DNA is TGTGCCAGCAGTGACTCCTGGGGCACTGAAGCTTTCTTT.

This clonotype was found many times. This chain connects TRBV29-1 to TRBJ1-2; D is uncertain. In germline, CDR1 is SQVTM, CDR2 ANQGSEA. The CDR3 is 11 residues long. Trimming took 4 bases from V and 6 from J, leaving 9 bases between them. The CDR3 bases are TGCAGCGTTGGAGAGCAGGATGGCTACACCTTC. It encodes CSVGEQDGYTF.

This clonotype appeared a few times. V and J are TRBV12-3 or TRBV12-4 and TRBJ1-2, with 11 bases fitting TRBD1. CDR3 length: 15 amino acids. Trimming took 3 bases from V and 5 from J; bases not matched to a gene: 5. The CDR3 is CASSFGQGAYYGYTF. For the CDR3, the DNA is TGTGCCAGCAGTTTTGGACAGGGGGCTTATTATGGCTACACCTTC.

This clonotype was seen repeatedly, ten times or more. This sequence joins TRBV5-1 and TRBJ2-3; 11 nucleotides agree with TRBD2. V dropped 5 bases and J dropped 5; count of bases not matched to a gene: 13. The CDR3 covers 17 residues. Germline-derived CDR1 and CDR2 are SGHRS and YFSETQ. The CDR3 region is CASSPSGRMEVQDTQYF. CDR3 coding DNA: TGCGCCAGCAGTCCTAGCGGGAGGATGGAGGTTCAAGATACGCAGTATTTT. Based on the CDR3 plus reference TRBV5-1 and TRBJ2-3, the full variable domain is KAGVTQTPRYLIKTRGQQVTLSCSPISGHRSVSWYQQTPGQGLQFLFEYFSETQRNKGNFPGRFSGRQFSNSRSEMNVSTLELGDSALYLCASSPSGRMEVQDTQYFGPGTRLTVL.

V and J are TRBV18 and TRBJ1-4; the D gene is possibly TRBD1 (5 bases). Germline V gene sequence: CDR1 KGHSH, CDR2 LQKENI. The CDR3 contains 15 residues. Trimming removed 6 bases from V and 5 bases from J, with 16 bases in between. The CDR3, as DNA: TGTGCCAGCTCGCTTACAGGAGCAGAGAATGAAAAACTGTTTTTT. This codes for CASSLTGAENEKLFF.

This clonotype appeared many times. The chain combines TRBV24-1 with TRBJ2-1; TRBD2 matches at 7 bases. This CDR3 region has 16 residues. CDR1 is KGHDR and CDR2 is SFDVKD in the germline V gene. V dropped 8 bases and J dropped 0; count of bases not matched to a gene: 9. The CDR3 reads CATTLAVRSSYNEQFF. CDR3 coding DNA: TGTGCCACCACCCTAGCGGTGAGAAGCTCCTACAATGAGCAGTTCTTC.

The sample holds a few counts of this clonotype. The rearrangement uses TRBV7-3 and TRBJ2-1; TRBD2 is a possible D gene (6 bases). From germline, CDR1 is SGHTA and CDR2 FQGTGA. The CDR3 sequence is 15 residues long. V shed 8 bases and J shed 8 bases, with 22 bases lying between them. This chain's CDR3 is CASLVGSSASDEQFF. The CDR3 bases are TGTGCCAGCCTTGTCGGGTCTAGCGCTTCCGATGAGCAGTTCTTC.

J is TRBJ2-5 and V is TRBV5-1; TRBD1 is a possible D gene (6 bases). The CDR3 has 14 residues. V shed 4 bases and J shed 4 bases, with 14 bases lying between them. Germline CDR1 and CDR2: SGHRS and YFSETQ. CDR3 nucleotides: TGCGCCAGCAGCCCTAATGGGGGCGGAGAGACCCAGTACTTC. This translates into CASSPNGGGETQYF.

CDR3 protein: CASSSFSGSSYNEQFF. CDR3 sequence (DNA): TGTGCCAGCAGTTCCTTTAGCGGGAGCTCCTACAATGAGCAGTTCTTC. The V and J genes are TRBV12-3 or TRBV12-4 and TRBJ2-1; TRBD2 matches at 9 bases. Germline trimming cut 4 bases from V and 0 bases from J; bases unmatched to any gene: 4. The CDR3 extends over 16 amino acids.

Ten or more counts support this clonotype. The chain employs TRBV20-1 and TRBJ2-3; no reliable D call. Germline V gene data show CDR1 as DFQATT and CDR2 as SNEGSKA (reference sequence). CDR3 length equals 10 residues. The ends were cut back, 3 bases at V and 7 bases at J, with 5 bases in the middle. As DNA, the CDR3 is TGCAGTGCTAGCGGATATACGCAGTATTTT. It yields the protein CSASGYTQYF.